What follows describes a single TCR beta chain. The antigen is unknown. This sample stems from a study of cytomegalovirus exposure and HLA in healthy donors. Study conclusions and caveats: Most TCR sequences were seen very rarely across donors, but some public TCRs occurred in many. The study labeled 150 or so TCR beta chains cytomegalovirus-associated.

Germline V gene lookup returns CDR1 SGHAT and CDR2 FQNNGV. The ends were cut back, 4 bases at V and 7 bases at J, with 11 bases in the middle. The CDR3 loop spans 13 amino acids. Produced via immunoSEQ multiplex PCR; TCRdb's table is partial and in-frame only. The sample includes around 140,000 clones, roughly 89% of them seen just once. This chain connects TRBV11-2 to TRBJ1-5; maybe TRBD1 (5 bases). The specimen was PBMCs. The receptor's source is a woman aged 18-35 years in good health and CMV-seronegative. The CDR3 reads CASSWQGGQPQHF. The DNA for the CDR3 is TGTGCCAGCAGCTGGCAGGGAGGACAGCCCCAGCATTTT.